This T cell receptor (beta chain) appears in the sequencing data of a study of blood T cell repertoires in COVID-19. Study overall: The samples span acute and convalescent COVID-19 from the United States, Italy and Spain. PBMCs, B-cell-depleted T cells, or T cells provided the cDNA or gDNA that made up the material.

How the authors handled the data: By means of reference gene primer amplification, nucleated cell counts were estimated. The repertoire was sequenced with immunoSEQ multiplex PCR; TCRdb's copy has only in-frame clones and lacks some. V and J calls and clone size follow that table, whereas D and trimming were derived from the DNA. The data show fewer than 300,000 clones, with approximately 86% seen just once and around 2.9% held by the top ten. The CDR3 covers 16 residues. In germline, CDR1 is SGHVS, CDR2 FQNEAQ. V was trimmed by 0 bases and J by 0 bases, leaving 9 bases between them. This chain links TRBV7-8 with TRBJ1-3, with D hard to call. The TCR sequence derives from a woman aged 18-35 years with acute or convalescent COVID-19. Sequencing was carried out using peripheral blood. The CDR3 spells CASSLATGISGNTIYF. Here the CDR3 DNA reads TGTGCCAGCAGCTTAGCGACTGGAATCTCTGGAAACACCATATATTTT. The complete variable domain, with remaining parts taken from reference TRBV7-8 and TRBJ1-3, reads GAGVSQSPRYKVAKRGQDVALRCDPISGHVSLFWYQQALGQGPEFLTYFQNEAQLDKSGLPSDRFFAERPEGSVSTLKIQRTQQEDSAVYLCASSLATGISGNTIYFGEGSWLTVV.